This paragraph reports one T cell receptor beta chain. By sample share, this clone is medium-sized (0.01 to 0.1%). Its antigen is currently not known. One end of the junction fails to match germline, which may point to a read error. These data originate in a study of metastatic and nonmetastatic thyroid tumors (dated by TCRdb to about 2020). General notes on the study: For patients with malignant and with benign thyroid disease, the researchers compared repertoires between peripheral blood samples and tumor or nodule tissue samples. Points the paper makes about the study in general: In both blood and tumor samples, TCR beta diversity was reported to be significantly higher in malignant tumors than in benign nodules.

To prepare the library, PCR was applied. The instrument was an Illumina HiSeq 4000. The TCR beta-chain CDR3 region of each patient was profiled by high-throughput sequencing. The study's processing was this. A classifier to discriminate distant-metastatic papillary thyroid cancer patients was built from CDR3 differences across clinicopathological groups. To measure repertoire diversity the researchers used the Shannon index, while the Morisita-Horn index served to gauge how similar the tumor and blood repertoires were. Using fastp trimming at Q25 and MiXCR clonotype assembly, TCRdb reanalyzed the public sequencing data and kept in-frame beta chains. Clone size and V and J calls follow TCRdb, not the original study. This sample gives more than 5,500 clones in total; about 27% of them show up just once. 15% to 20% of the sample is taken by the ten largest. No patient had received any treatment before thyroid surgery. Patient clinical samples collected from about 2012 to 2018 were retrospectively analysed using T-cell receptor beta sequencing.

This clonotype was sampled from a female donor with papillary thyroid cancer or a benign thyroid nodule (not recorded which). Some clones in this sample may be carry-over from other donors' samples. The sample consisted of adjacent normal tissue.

The DNA sequence is given as TGTGCCAGCAGTCTAGCGGGGGAAAGAGATACGCAGTATTTT. It encodes CASSLAGERDTQYF. The rearranged segments are TRBV12-3 or TRBV12-4 and TRBJ2-3; 10 middle bases align to TRBD2. The CDR3 covers 14 residues, taking in both the cysteine and the phenylalanine. Only the CDR3 part of the read is kept: 42 bases, read in frame from the first base.